This T cell receptor (beta chain) was sequenced for a study of blood T cell repertoires in COVID-19. Repertoires were generated with immunoSEQ multiplex PCR, while TCRdb's copy carries only in-frame clones and drops some. The sample includes a few hundred thousand clones, around 89% of them seen just once. CDR3 length: 15 residues. V trimming: 7 bases; J trimming: 2 bases; junction bases outside the gene matches: 7. Germline V lookup: CDR1 MNHEY, CDR2 SVGAGI. The V call is TRBV6-5, the J call TRBJ2-3, with TRBD2 identical over 9 bases. The sequence came from a man in his forties who had recovered from COVID-19. The specimen was PBMCs or T cells enriched from blood (not recorded which). The CDR3 spells CASKSGGIYTDTQYF. In DNA form, the CDR3 reads TGTGCCAGCAAGAGCGGGGGGATCTACACAGATACGCAGTATTTT.